Shown below are 23 T cell receptor beta chains from a single sample sequenced in a study of regulatory T cells in long-lasting Graves disease. Time point reported: newly diagnosed GD, antithyroid drugs for less than 3 months. PBMC-extracted RNA yielded the TCR library. Construction of the TCR beta libraries employed iRepertoire HTBI primers in conjunction with Arm-PCR of CDR3 regions. TCRdb called the multiplex PCR reads again in MiXCR, with one record for every CDR3 protein. The sample lists around 230,000 distinct CDR3 sequences; roughly 18% were seen once. Sequenced here: peripheral blood mononuclear cells (PBMCs), sampled at new diagnosis, from a patient treated with antithyroid drugs. Receptors were obtained from a female donor with Graves disease.

This chain links TRBV11-2 with TRBJ2-5; 10 nucleotides agree with TRBD2. With 5 bases clipped from V and 1 base from J, the junction kept 7 bases outside the gene matches. The CDR3 runs 16 residues. The germline CDR1 and CDR2 sequences are SGHAT and FQNNGV. In DNA form, the CDR3 reads TGTGCCAGCAGCGCCTCTAGCGGGAGCCTCCAAGAGACCCAGTACTTC. This sequence encodes CASSASSGSLQETQYF. Supplemented by reference TRBV11-2 and TRBJ2-5, the full variable domain reads EAGVAQSPRYKIIEKRQSVAFWCNPISGHATLYWYQQILGQGPKLLIQFQNNGVVDDSQLPKDRFSAERLKGVDSTLKIQPAKLEDSAVYLCASSASSGSLQETQYFGPGTRLLVL.

The table lists this clonotype with many counts. The chain is built from TRBV12-3 or TRBV12-4 and TRBJ1-1; 8 nucleotides agree with TRBD1. With V trimmed by 4 bases and J by 0 bases, 7 bases remained unmatched. The CDR3 sequence is 16 residues long. CDR3 sequence reads: CASSSRDRLLNTEAFF. In DNA form, the CDR3 reads TGTGCCAGCAGTTCCCGGGACAGGTTACTGAACACTGAAGCTTTCTTT.

The J gene is TRBJ2-1, the V gene TRBV6-2 or TRBV6-3; 9 bases line up with TRBD2. Germline V gene lookup returns CDR1 MNHEY and CDR2 SVGEGT. Trimming cost V 3 bases and J 3 bases; bases outside gene matches: 3. The length of the CDR3 is 15 residues. The CDR3 region has the DNA TGTGCCAGCAGTTATCGACTAGCGGTCTACAATGAGCAGTTCTTC. It codes for CASSYRLAVYNEQFF.

This clonotype was counted only a few times. The genes are TRBV4-3 and TRBJ2-5; 12 positions match TRBD2. There are 15 residues in the CDR3. V lost 1 base, J lost 4 bases, and 1 base stayed unmatched. CDR1 is LGHNA and CDR2 is YSLEER in the germline V gene. As DNA, the CDR3 is TGCGCCAGCAGCCAAGTACTAGCGGGAGGAGAGACCCAGTACTTC. Translating it yields CASSQVLAGGETQYF.

In regard to this clonotype: One junction end does not reproduce the germline sequence, and a read error may be involved. The chain is built from TRBV20-1 and TRBJ2-6; D is undetermined. Germline assignment: CDR1 DFQATT and CDR2 SNEGSKA (reference sequence). The CDR3 loop spans 11 amino acids. CDR3 nucleotides: TGCGGTGCCAGGGGGGCCAACGTCCTGACTTTC. It specifies CGARGANVLTF.

This clonotype was seen a handful of times. The chain links TRBV20-1 to TRBJ2-1, with TRBD2 matching 15 bases. J gave up 9 bases and V 6 bases, and 9 bases lay outside the gene matches. Per the germline V gene, CDR1 is DFQATT and CDR2 is SNEGSKA (reference sequence). This CDR3 region has 15 residues. The CDR3 nucleotides read TGCAGTGCAGCAGGGACTAGCGGGAGGTTAGGTGAGCAGTTCTTC. Translating it yields CSAAGTSGRLGEQFF.

The table lists this clonotype with a few counts. The V call is TRBV5-5, the J call TRBJ1-2; no firm D call. CDR3 length: 15 amino acids. The germline V gene encodes CDR1 SGHKS and CDR2 YYEKEE (reference sequence). V lost 0 bases to trimming and J lost 4 bases, with 13 bases between them. CDR3 in DNA: TGTGCCAGCAGCTTGGGGGCCCTGAGAACCTATGGCTACACCTTC. This sequence encodes CASSLGALRTYGYTF.

This rearrangement joins TRBV28 to TRBJ2-7; perhaps TRBD2 as D (5 bases). The V end was cut by 5 bases, the J end by 3 bases, with 14 bases between. The CDR3 extends over 14 amino acids. CDR1 is MDHEN, CDR2 SYDVKM, per germline. The CDR3 loop is CASSPRGANYEQYF. CDR3 nucleotide sequence: TGTGCCAGCAGTCCCCGGGGAGCCAACTACGAGCAGTACTTC.

This clonotype was found a few times. The gene calls are TRBV29-1 and TRBJ1-2; possibly TRBD1 for D (5 bases). The CDR3 has 14 residues. Trimming left V 3 bases short and J 7 bases short, with 18 bases between. CDR1 is SQVTM and CDR2 is ANQGSEA in the germline V gene. The CDR3 loop reads CSVDGVGGYGGYTF. In DNA, the CDR3 is TGCAGCGTTGATGGGGTGGGGGGGTATGGTGGCTACACCTTC.

This clonotype was counted at least ten times. The gene calls are TRBV2 and TRBJ2-2; the D gene is possibly TRBD2 (6 bases). Germline V lookup: CDR1 SNHLY, CDR2 FYNNEI. This CDR3 contains 14 residues. Trimming removed 10 bases at V and 0 bases at J, with 12 bases between. The DNA of the CDR3 is TGTGCCACCCAGACTAGTCCGAACACCGGGGAGCTGTTTTTT. Translated: CATQTSPNTGELFF.

The chain links TRBV5-1 to TRBJ2-2; D not certain. Trimming took 1 base from V and 0 from J, leaving 10 bases between them. The length of the CDR3 is 16 residues. CDR1 is SGHRS and CDR2 is YFSETQ in the germline V gene. CDR3 nucleotide sequence: TGCGCCAGCAGCTTGCGGAGCCTCGCGAACACCGGGGAGCTGTTTTTT. As protein: CASSLRSLANTGELFF.

To note about this clonotype: A far more abundant clone sits one base away, making this likely a read error. The chain links TRBV7-2 to TRBJ2-7, with 10 bases identical to TRBD1. The V gene's germline CDR1 is SGHTA and CDR2 FQGNSA. Unmatched junction bases numbered 3, after V lost 3 bases and J lost 7 bases. The CDR3 consists of 13 residues. Here the CDR3 reads CASSLGQGREQYF. The CDR3 DNA follows: TGTGCCAGCAGCTTGGGACAGGGGAGGGAGCAGTACTTC.

This clonotype was detected many times. V and J are TRBV20-1 and TRBJ2-2, with TRBD2 identical over 7 bases. Germline V gene sequence: CDR1 DFQATT, CDR2 SNEGSKA (reference sequence). The CDR3 is 15 amino acids. With 1 base clipped from V and 4 bases from J, the junction kept 6 bases outside the gene matches. The CDR3 nucleotides are TGCAGTGCTAGAGGGGGCGGGAGCGTCACCGGGGAGCTGTTTTTT. It is translated as CSARGGGSVTGELFF.

This clonotype occurred many times. The rearrangement uses TRBV9 and TRBJ1-1; 7 nucleotides align to TRBD1. Germline loops: CDR1 SGDLS, CDR2 YYNGEE. The CDR3 loop spans 17 amino acids. With V trimmed by 6 bases and J by 0 bases, 14 bases remained unmatched. For the CDR3, the DNA is TGTGCCAGCAACCCTGGAGGGACAGCTTTTATGAACACTGAAGCTTTCTTT. Its protein product is CASNPGGTAFMNTEAFF.

This clonotype was recorded at least ten times. V is TRBV28 and J is TRBJ1-5; 7 bases are a match to TRBD1. This CDR3 has 14 amino acids. Germline CDR1 MDHEN, CDR2 SYDVKM. Trimming removed 5 bases from V and 4 bases from J; junction bases left unmatched: 5. The CDR3 DNA reads as TGTGCCAGCAGTCCGGGACAGCGAAATCAGCCCCAGCATTTT. This gives the protein CASSPGQRNQPQHF.

The rearrangement links TRBV6-4 to TRBJ1-1; D not resolved. CDR3 size: 13 residues. CDR1 is MRHNA, CDR2 SNTAGT, per germline. V was trimmed by 0 bases and J by 6 bases, leaving 8 bases between them. As DNA, the CDR3 is TGTGCCAGCAGTGACTCCGCTAACGCTGAAGCTTTCTTT. Its translation is CASSDSANAEAFF.

In its sample, this clonotype was seen once. The rearrangement links TRBV20-1 to TRBJ2-5, with 8 nucleotides matching TRBD1. Germline CDR1 reads DFQATT; CDR2 reads SNEGSKA (reference sequence). The CDR3 runs 15 residues. With V trimmed by 3 bases and J by 5 bases, 11 bases remained unmatched. CDR3 coding DNA: TGCAGTGCTAGCAACCCGGACAGGGAGGACGAGACCCAGTACTTC. It yields the protein CSASNPDREDETQYF.

The CDR3 DNA is TGCAGTGCGCAAAGGGGCGGGAGCACCTACGAGCAGTACTTC. Translated, it gives CSAQRGGSTYEQYF. The chain combines TRBV20-1 with TRBJ2-7, with 7 bases matching TRBD2. The J segment lost 2 bases and the V segment lost 6 bases, leaving 10 bases of the junction unmatched. The germline V gene encodes CDR1 DFQATT and CDR2 SNEGSKA (reference sequence). The CDR3 is 14 residues long.

This clonotype was detected ten times or more. This chain uses TRBV2 with TRBJ2-3; 8 bases fit TRBD2. Germline V gene sequence: CDR1 SNHLY, CDR2 FYNNEI. With 8 bases clipped from V and 2 bases from J, the junction kept 6 bases outside the gene matches. CDR3 length equals 14 residues. CDR3 sequence reads: CASRRGGDTDTQYF. CDR3 nucleotides: TGTGCCAGCCGTCGGGGGGGCGACACAGATACGCAGTATTTT.

This clonotype was observed a handful of times. The chain recombines TRBV7-9 with TRBJ1-4, with 8 bases lining up with TRBD1. The CDR3 runs 14 residues. Germline V CDR1 and CDR2: SEHNR, FQNEAQ (reference sequence). V lost 5 bases and J lost 4; bases outside the gene matches: 3. The CDR3 sequence is CASSRTGFNEKLFF. The CDR3 region has the DNA TGTGCCAGCAGCCGGACAGGGTTTAATGAAAAACTGTTTTTT.

This clonotype was counted ten times or more. The chain combines TRBV29-1 with TRBJ1-2; D call uncertain. The CDR3 covers 14 residues. Germline values: CDR1 SQVTM, CDR2 ANQGSEA. The V end was cut by 6 bases, the J end by 5 bases, with 19 bases between. The CDR3 here is CSVDDGYSMYGYTF. The CDR3, as DNA: TGCAGCGTCGATGACGGATACAGCATGTATGGCTACACCTTC.

With regard to this clonotype: A much larger clone differs by one base, so this may be a read error. The chain employs TRBV7-9 and TRBJ2-5; 9 positions agree with TRBD2. J lost 6 bases, V lost 4 bases, and 9 bases had no gene match. CDR1 and CDR2 from the germline V gene are SEHNR and FQNEAQ (reference sequence). CDR3 length: 15 residues. The CDR3 nucleotides are TGTGCCAGCAGCTCAGGGAGTAGCGGGAGACAGACCCAGTACTTC. Translating gives CASSSGSSGRQTQYF.

This clonotype was found many times. The rearrangement uses TRBV3-1 and TRBJ1-4; TRBD1 might be the D (5 bases). V lost 0 bases and J 7 bases, leaving 15 bases between the germline ends. CDR1 and CDR2 (germline): LGHDT, YNNKEL (reference sequence). The CDR3 spans 16 residues. The CDR3 DNA is TGTGCCAGCAGCCAAGAGGGGGGGACCGCCCGTGAAAAACTGTTTTTT. Protein: CASSQEGGTAREKLFF.